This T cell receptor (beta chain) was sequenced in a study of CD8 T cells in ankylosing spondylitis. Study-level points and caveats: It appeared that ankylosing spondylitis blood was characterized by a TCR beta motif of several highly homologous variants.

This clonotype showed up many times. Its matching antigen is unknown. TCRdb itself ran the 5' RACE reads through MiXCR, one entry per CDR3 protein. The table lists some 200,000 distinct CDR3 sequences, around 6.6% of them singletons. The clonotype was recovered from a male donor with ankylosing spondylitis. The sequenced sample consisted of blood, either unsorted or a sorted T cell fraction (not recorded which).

The DNA for the CDR3 is TGTGCCAGCAGCCTGGGGGAAGGCGAGCAGTACTTC. Residues: CASSLGEGEQYF. The V and J genes are TRBV4-2 and TRBJ2-7; TRBD1 or TRBD2 may be the D gene (5 bases each). The CDR3 totals 12 residues. V shed 4 bases and J shed 6 bases, with 10 bases lying between them. Per the germline V gene, CDR1 is LGHNA and CDR2 is YNFKEQ.